These 20 T cell receptor beta chains came from one sample sequenced in a study of regulatory T cells in long-lasting Graves disease. Time point denoted: persistent/refractory GD, antithyroid drugs over 5 years with positive TRAb. Scientists built the TCR library using RNA that was extracted from PBMCs. HTBI primers from iRepertoire and Arm-PCR of CDR3 regions yielded the TCR beta libraries. MiXCR, run by TCRdb on the multiplex PCR reads, gives a single entry per CDR3 protein. Of roughly 490,000 distinct CDR3 sequences listed, less than 25% were seen once; the top ten hold around 13%. The specimen comprised peripheral blood mononuclear cells (PBMCs), sampled when the disease was refractory, from a patient treated with antithyroid drugs. The receptor set was obtained from a female donor with Graves disease.

In its sample, this clonotype was seen a few times. The CDR3: CASSLAPLGSGANVLTF. The CDR3 region has the DNA TGTGCCAGCAGCTTGGCCCCGTTGGGGTCTGGGGCCAACGTCCTGACTTTC. The gene calls are TRBV7-2 and TRBJ2-6; D not certain. The germline gives CDR1 SGHTA, CDR2 FQGNSA. V was clipped by 3 bases and J by 1 base, with 13 bases between them. The length of the CDR3 is 17 residues.

There are a few counts of this clonotype. The rearrangement joins TRBV28 to TRBJ2-2; D is unresolved. V gave up 7 bases and J gave up 2 bases, with 8 bases separating them. Germline values: CDR1 MDHEN, CDR2 SYDVKM. CDR3 size: 13 residues. CDR3 nucleotides: TGTGCCAGCATTGTTAGCAACACCGGGGAGCTGTTTTTT. Its translation: CASIVSNTGELFF.

This sequence joins TRBV7-9 and TRBJ2-6; 10 nucleotides align to TRBD2. The CDR3 runs 17 residues. Germline CDR1 reads SEHNR; CDR2 reads FQNEAQ (reference sequence). With 7 bases clipped from V and 3 bases from J, the junction kept 9 bases outside the gene matches. The CDR3 loop is CASKRAGGPGGANVLTF. The CDR3, as DNA: TGTGCCAGCAAGCGAGCGGGAGGGCCTGGTGGGGCCAACGTCCTGACTTTC. The full variable domain, rest sourced from reference TRBV7-9 and TRBJ2-6, is DTGVSQNPRHKITKRGQNVTFRCDPISEHNRLYWYRQTLGQGPEFLTYFQNEAQLEKSRLLSDRFSAERPKGSFSTLEIQRTEQGDSAMYLCASKRAGGPGGANVLTFGAGSRLTVL.

This sequence joins TRBV4-3 and TRBJ1-4; a possible D gene is TRBD1 (5 bases). The CDR3 has 16 residues. Trimming took 0 bases from V and 1 from J, leaving 9 bases between them. Germline V gives CDR1 LGHNA, CDR2 YSLEER. As DNA, the CDR3 is TGCGCCAGCAGCCAAGAGTACGGGGGAACTAATGAAAAACTGTTTTTT. It translates to CASSQEYGGTNEKLFF.

Many counts were recorded for this clonotype. The chain joins TRBV28 to TRBJ1-6; 10 bases are shared with TRBD1. Germline CDR1 is MDHEN and CDR2 is SYDVKM. V shed 6 bases, J shed 9 bases, and the junction held 8 bases outside the gene matches. The CDR3 totals 15 residues. Written as DNA, the CDR3 is TGTGCCAGCAGCTCCGGGACAGGGGCTAGTTCACCCCTCCACTTT. Protein: CASSSGTGASSPLHF.

This clonotype was recorded at least ten times. The J gene is TRBJ2-5, the V gene TRBV27; 9 bases line up with TRBD2. Unmatched junction bases numbered 13, after V lost 6 bases and J lost 5 bases. The CDR3 consists of 16 residues. The V gene's germline CDR1 is MNHEY and CDR2 SMNVEV (reference sequence). The CDR3 DNA is TGTGCCAGCAGCCGGACTAGCGAGAGAGTGTGGGAGACCCAGTACTTC. Amino acid sequence: CASSRTSERVWETQYF.

This clonotype came up a few times. This may come from a read error, since a much larger clone is one base off. This chain connects TRBV29-1 to TRBJ2-7; D is unresolved. The CDR3 runs to 12 residues. CDR1 and CDR2 from the germline V gene are SQVTM and ANQGSEA. The CDR3 loop is CSVDTRSYGQYF. DNA of the CDR3: TGCAGCGTTGACACCAGGAGCTACGGGCAGTACTTC.

This clonotype was detected ten times or more. This chain links TRBV6-1 with TRBJ1-1, with D possibly being TRBD1 (6 bases). Germline V CDR1 and CDR2: MNHNS, SASEGT. This CDR3 comprises 13 residues. The V end lost 7 bases, the J end lost 1 base, and 10 bases lay between the germline ends. CDR3 loop: CASIGTPNTEAFF. CDR3 DNA: TGTGCCAGCATTGGGACACCGAACACTGAAGCTTTCTTT.

This clonotype occurred many times. This sequence joins TRBV11-1 and TRBJ1-6; TRBD1 matches at 7 bases. The V segment lost 5 bases and the J segment 7 bases; nucleotides outside the gene matches: 11. The CDR3 has 16 residues. Per the germline V gene, CDR1 is SGHAT and CDR2 is FQDESV (reference sequence). CDR3: CASSVTSGTENSPLHF. The CDR3 DNA reads as TGTGCCAGCAGCGTTACTTCCGGGACAGAGAATTCACCCCTCCACTTT.

On this clonotype itself: This may be a read error: a much more frequent sequence differs by one nucleotide. The chain recombines TRBV7-3 with TRBJ1-2; 10 bases map to TRBD1. V lost 5 bases, J lost 3 bases, and 6 bases stayed unmatched. Germline V gene data show CDR1 as SGHTA and CDR2 as FQGTGA. This CDR3 comprises 15 residues. DNA of the CDR3: TGTGCCAGCAGCCTGAGGACAGGGGGTGACTATGGCTACACCTTC. It translates to CASSLRTGGDYGYTF.

This rearrangement joins TRBV20-1 to TRBJ1-6; D is undetermined. Per the germline V gene, CDR1 is DFQATT and CDR2 is SNEGSKA (reference sequence). Trimming removed 1 base at V and 6 bases at J, with 7 bases between. CDR3 size: 13 residues. This CDR3 is CSARVTVNSPLHF. CDR3 coding DNA: TGCAGTGCTAGAGTTACAGTTAATTCACCCCTCCACTTT.

The chain uses TRBV27 and TRBJ1-5; the D is unclear. Trimming shortened V by 1 base and J by 2 bases, and 12 bases separated the two germline ends. The CDR3 sequence is 16 residues long. Germline V lookup: CDR1 MNHEY, CDR2 SMNVEV (reference sequence). CDR3: CASSLYAGRGNQPQHF. CDR3 DNA sequence: TGTGCCAGCAGTTTATATGCGGGAAGGGGCAATCAGCCCCAGCATTTT.

This clonotype came up many times. The chain combines TRBV7-9 with TRBJ1-2; TRBD1 might be the D (6 bases). The germline gives CDR1 SEHNR, CDR2 FQNEAQ (reference sequence). This CDR3 has 12 amino acids. Trimming removed 5 bases from V and 5 bases from J, with 9 bases in between. For the CDR3, the DNA is TGTGCCAGCAGCGATCAGGGGTATGGCTACACCTTC. It codes for CASSDQGYGYTF. Filled out from reference TRBV7-9 and TRBJ1-2, the complete variable domain reads DTGVSQNPRHKITKRGQNVTFRCDPISEHNRLYWYRQTLGQGPEFLTYFQNEAQLEKSRLLSDRFSAERPKGSFSTLEIQRTEQGDSAMYLCASSDQGYGYTFGSGTRLTVV.

The chain combines TRBV12-3 or TRBV12-4 with TRBJ1-2, with 7 bases aligning to TRBD1. There are 14 residues in the CDR3. The junction had 6 bases not matched to a gene; V was cut back by 4 bases and J by 4 bases. CDR3 sequence reads: CASSSTGAGYGYTF. The CDR3, as DNA: TGTGCCAGCAGTTCCACAGGGGCCGGCTATGGCTACACCTTC.

This clonotype appeared many times. This chain joins TRBV2 and TRBJ1-5; D remains unclear. Trimming removed 6 bases from V and 7 bases from J, with 16 bases in between. The CDR3 runs 14 residues. The germline CDR1 and CDR2 sequences are SNHLY and FYNNEI. The CDR3 DNA is TGTGCCAGCAGCCCAGGATTGGGCGTCCAGCCCCAGCATTTT. Protein sequence: CASSPGLGVQPQHF. Combining the CDR3 with reference TRBV2 and TRBJ1-5 gives the whole variable domain EPEVTQTPSHQVTQMGQEVILRCVPISNHLYFYWYRQILGQKVEFLVSFYNNEISEKSEIFDDQFSVERPDGSNFTLKIRSTKLEDSAMYFCASSPGLGVQPQHFGDGTRLSIL.

This clonotype was counted ten times or more. This chain joins TRBV11-2 and TRBJ1-4; TRBD1 might be the D (6 bases). This CDR3 comprises 16 residues. CDR1 and CDR2 from the germline V gene are SGHAT and FQNNGV. V was trimmed by 3 bases and J by 8 bases, leaving 19 bases between them. In DNA, the CDR3 is TGTGCCAGCAGCTTCAGAGGGGGTCACGAGAGCGAAAAACTGTTTTTT. Protein sequence: CASSFRGGHESEKLFF.

In its sample, this clonotype was seen a few times. V and J are TRBV6-1 and TRBJ2-7, with D perhaps TRBD1 (6 bases). This CDR3 is built from 15 residues. Germline V gene sequence: CDR1 MNHNS, CDR2 SASEGT. The germline V and J ends were trimmed by 5 bases and 1 base, with 15 bases remaining between them. CDR3 in amino acids: CASSTDRRFSYEQYF. The CDR3 coding sequence is TGTGCCAGCAGTACTGACAGGCGGTTTTCCTACGAGCAGTACTTC.

This clonotype occurred many times. A read error may produce the germline difference seen at one junction end. The chain uses TRBV2 and TRBJ1-1, with a weak D call TRBD1 (6 bases). The CDR3 spans 14 residues. Germline V gene lookup returns CDR1 SNHLY and CDR2 FYNNEI. The CDR3 DNA sequence: TGTGCCAGCAGTGGTGAAGAGGGGGACCCTCTACCCCTCTTT. This translates into CASSGEEGDPLPLF.

CDR3 in DNA: TGTGCCAACAGAAAGGAAATGGAAGCTTTCTTT. It is translated as CANRKEMEAFF. The V call is TRBV11-2, the J call TRBJ1-1; D remains ambiguous. The CDR3 contains 11 residues. V shed 10 bases and J shed 8 bases, with 14 bases lying between them. Germline values: CDR1 SGHAT, CDR2 FQNNGV.

V gene TRBV20-1 combines with J gene TRBJ2-2; perhaps D is TRBD1 or TRBD2 (5 bases each). The V and J ends lost 6 bases and 4 bases respectively, with 18 bases between them. Germline CDR1 DFQATT, CDR2 SNEGSKA (reference sequence). The CDR3 extends over 15 amino acids. CDR3: CSATPGRSPTGELFF. The CDR3 region has the DNA TGCAGTGCAACCCCGGGACGGAGTCCCACCGGGGAGCTGTTTTTT.